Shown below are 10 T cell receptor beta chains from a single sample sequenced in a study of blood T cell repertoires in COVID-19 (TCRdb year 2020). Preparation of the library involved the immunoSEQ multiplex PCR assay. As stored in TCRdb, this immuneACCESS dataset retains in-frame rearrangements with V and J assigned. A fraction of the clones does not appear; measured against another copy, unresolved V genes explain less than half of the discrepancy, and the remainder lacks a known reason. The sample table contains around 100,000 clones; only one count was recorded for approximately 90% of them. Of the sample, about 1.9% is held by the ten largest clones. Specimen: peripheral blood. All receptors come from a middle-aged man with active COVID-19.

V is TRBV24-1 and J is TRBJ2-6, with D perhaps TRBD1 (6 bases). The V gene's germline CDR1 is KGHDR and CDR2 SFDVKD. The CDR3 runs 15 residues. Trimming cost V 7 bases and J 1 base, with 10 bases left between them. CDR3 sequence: CATSVGQSGANVLTF. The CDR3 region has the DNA TGTGCCACCAGCGTCGGACAGTCTGGGGCCAACGTCCTGACTTTC.

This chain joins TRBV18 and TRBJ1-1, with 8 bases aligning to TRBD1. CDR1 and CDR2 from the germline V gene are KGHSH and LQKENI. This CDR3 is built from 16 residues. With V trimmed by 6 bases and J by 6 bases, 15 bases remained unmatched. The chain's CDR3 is CASSLITGTGRAEAFF. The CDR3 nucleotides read TGTGCCAGCTCGCTGATTACCGGGACAGGCCGTGCTGAAGCTTTCTTT.

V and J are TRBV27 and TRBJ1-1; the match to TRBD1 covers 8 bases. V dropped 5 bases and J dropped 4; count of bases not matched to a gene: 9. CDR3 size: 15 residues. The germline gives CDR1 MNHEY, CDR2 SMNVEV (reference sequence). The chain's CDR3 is CASSVSGTGGTEAFF. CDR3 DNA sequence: TGTGCCAGCAGTGTTTCCGGGACAGGAGGCACTGAAGCTTTCTTT.

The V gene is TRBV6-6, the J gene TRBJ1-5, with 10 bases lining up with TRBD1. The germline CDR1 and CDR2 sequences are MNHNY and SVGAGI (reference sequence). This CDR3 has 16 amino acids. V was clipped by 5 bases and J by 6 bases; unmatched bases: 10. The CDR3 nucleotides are TGTGCCAGCAGTACTAACGCAGGACAGGGGGTTCAGCCCCAGCATTTT. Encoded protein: CASSTNAGQGVQPQHF.

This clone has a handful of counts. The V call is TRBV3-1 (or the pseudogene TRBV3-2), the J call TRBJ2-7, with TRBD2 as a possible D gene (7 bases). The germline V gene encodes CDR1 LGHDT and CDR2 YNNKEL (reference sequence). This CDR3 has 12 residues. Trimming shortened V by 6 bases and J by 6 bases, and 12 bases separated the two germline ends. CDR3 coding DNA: TGTGCCAGCAGTCGGGGGGCCGGCGAGCAGTACTTC. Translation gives CASSRGAGEQYF.

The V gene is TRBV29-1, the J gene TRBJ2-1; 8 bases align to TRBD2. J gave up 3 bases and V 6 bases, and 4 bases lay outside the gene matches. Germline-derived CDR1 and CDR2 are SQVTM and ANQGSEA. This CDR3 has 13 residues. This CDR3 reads CSVGGGFYNEQFF. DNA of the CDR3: TGCAGCGTCGGGGGGGGATTCTACAATGAGCAGTTCTTC.

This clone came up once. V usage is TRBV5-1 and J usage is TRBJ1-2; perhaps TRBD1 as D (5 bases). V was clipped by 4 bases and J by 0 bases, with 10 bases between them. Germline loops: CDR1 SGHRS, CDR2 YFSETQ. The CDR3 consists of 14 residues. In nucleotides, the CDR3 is TGCGCCAGCAGCGGCGGGGCTACTAACTATGGCTACACCTTC. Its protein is CASSGGATNYGYTF.

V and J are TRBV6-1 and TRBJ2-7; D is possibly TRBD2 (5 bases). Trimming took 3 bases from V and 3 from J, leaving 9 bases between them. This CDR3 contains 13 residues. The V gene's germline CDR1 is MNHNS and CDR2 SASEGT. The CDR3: CASSEDGVYEQYF. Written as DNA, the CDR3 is TGTGCCAGCAGTGAGGACGGGGTCTACGAGCAGTACTTC.

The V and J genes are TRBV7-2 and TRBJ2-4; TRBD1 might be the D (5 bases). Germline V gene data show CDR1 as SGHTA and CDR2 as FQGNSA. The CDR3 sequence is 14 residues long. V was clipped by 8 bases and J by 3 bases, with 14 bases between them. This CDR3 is CASLKGYGKNIQYF. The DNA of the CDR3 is TGTGCCAGCTTGAAGGGGTACGGCAAAAACATTCAGTACTTC.

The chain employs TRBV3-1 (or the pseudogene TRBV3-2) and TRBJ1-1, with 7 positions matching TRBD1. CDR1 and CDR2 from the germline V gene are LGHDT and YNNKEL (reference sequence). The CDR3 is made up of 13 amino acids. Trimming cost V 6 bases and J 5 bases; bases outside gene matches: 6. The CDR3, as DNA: TGTGCCAGCAGTCCGACAGGGAGGACTGAAGCTTTCTTT. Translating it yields CASSPTGRTEAFF.